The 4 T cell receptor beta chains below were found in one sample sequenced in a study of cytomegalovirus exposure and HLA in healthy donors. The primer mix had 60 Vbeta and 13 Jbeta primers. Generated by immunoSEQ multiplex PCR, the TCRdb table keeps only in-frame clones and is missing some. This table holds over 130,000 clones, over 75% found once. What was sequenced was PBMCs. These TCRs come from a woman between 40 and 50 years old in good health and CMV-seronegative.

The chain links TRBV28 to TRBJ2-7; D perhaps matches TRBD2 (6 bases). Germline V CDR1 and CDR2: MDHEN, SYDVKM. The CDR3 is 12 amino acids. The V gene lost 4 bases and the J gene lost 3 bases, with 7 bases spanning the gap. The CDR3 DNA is TGTGCCAGCAGTTGGGGGGTCTACGAGCAGTACTTC. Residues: CASSWGVYEQYF.

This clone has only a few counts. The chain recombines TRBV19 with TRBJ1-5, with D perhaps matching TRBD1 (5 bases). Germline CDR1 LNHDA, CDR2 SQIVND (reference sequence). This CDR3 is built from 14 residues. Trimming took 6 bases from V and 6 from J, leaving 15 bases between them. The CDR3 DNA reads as TGTGCCAGTAGGATGACAGTTTTCAGTCAGCCCCAGCATTTT. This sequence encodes CASRMTVFSQPQHF.

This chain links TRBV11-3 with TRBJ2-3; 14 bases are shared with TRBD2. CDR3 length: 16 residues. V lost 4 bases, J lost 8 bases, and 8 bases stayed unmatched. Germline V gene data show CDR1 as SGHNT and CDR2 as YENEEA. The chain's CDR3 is CASSSATSGRAGTQYF. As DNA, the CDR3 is TGTGCCAGCAGCTCGGCGACTAGCGGGAGGGCCGGTACGCAGTATTTT.

CDR3 in amino acids: CASSLAGKETQYF. The CDR3 bases are TGTGCCAGCAGTTTGGCAGGGAAAGAGACCCAGTACTTC. The V call is TRBV28, the J call TRBJ2-5; a possible D gene is TRBD1 (5 bases). The CDR3 extends over 13 amino acids. CDR1 is MDHEN and CDR2 is SYDVKM in the germline V gene. V was pared by 3 bases and J by 3 bases, with 8 bases between.